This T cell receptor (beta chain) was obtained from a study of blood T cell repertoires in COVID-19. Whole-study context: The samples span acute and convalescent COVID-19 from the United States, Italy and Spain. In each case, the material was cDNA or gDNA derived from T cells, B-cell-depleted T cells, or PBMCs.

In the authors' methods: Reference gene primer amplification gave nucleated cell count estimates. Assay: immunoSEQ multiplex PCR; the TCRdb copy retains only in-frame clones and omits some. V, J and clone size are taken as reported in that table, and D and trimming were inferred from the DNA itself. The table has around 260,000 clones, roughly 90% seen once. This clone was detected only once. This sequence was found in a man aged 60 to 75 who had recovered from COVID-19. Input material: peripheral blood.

The DNA of the CDR3 is TGTGCCAGCAGCTTAACTAGCGGGGCCGGCACAGATACGCAGTATTTT. Translating gives CASSLTSGAGTDTQYF. The chain couples TRBV7-3 to TRBJ2-3; TRBD2 agrees at 8 bases. V trimming: 0 bases; J trimming: 1 base; junction bases outside the gene matches: 3. This CDR3 contains 16 residues. Germline CDR1 is SGHTA and CDR2 is FQGTGA. Combining the CDR3 with reference TRBV7-3 and TRBJ2-3 gives the whole variable domain GAGVSQTPSNKVTEKGKYVELRCDPISGHTALYWYRQSLGQGPEFLIYFQGTGAADDSGLPNDRFFAVRPEGSVSTLKIQRTERGDSAVYLCASSLTSGAGTDTQYFGPGTRLTVL.